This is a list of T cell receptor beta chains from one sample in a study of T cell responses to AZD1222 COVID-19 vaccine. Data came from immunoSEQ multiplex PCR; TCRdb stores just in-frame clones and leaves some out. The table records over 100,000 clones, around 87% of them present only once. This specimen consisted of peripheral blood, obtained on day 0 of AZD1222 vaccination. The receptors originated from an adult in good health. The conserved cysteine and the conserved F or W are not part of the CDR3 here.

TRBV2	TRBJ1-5	ASSETSNQPQH
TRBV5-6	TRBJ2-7	ASSPGAGGPAEQY
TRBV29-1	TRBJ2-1	SVEWAGGLFIGEQF
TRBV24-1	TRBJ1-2	ATSGDKGSHDRYGYT
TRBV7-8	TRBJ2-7	ASSSDRVGDEQY
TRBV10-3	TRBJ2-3	AISDLAGGRDTQY
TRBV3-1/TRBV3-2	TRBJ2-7	ASSLRLEGRPYEQY
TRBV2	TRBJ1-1	ASSAQVTEAF
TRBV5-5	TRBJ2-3	ASSLPREWY
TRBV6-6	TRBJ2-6	ASSPRGGLSSGANVLT
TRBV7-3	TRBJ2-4	ASSLGSHAGLNIQY
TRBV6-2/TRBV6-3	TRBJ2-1	ASSRTAFYNEQF
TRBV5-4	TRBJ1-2	ASSTPGGAWGYT
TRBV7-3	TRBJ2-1	ASSLYGTGEYEQF
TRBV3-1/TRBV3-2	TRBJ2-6	ASSQEGLGTQAGANVLT
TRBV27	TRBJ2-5	ASSLRGARETQY
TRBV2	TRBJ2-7	ASGLDSYEQY
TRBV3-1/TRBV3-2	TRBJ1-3	ASSRGRAGAGNTIY
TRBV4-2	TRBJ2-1	ASSQEGPLGSEQF
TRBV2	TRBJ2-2	ASSEGPDRNTGELF
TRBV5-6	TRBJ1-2	ASSGLGGGRGYT
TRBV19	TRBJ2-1	ASSIWEKWDEQF
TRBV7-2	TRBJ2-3	ASSLLGGSTDTQY
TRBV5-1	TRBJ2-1	ASSLGDSSSYNEQF
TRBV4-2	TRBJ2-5	ASSQGPDQETQY
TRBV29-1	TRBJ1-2	SVETGRYGYT
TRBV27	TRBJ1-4	ASSPPPYRGLTEKLF
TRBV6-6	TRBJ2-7	ASSKTAGTSGRKRSYEQY
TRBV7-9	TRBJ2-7	ASSSLDRGNYEQY
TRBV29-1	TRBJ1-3	SVDLGQGHGSTIY
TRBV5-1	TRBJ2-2	ASSPAPTGGAGELF
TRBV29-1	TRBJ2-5	SVFLKPGQGVQETQY
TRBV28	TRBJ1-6	ASSYYRANNSPLH
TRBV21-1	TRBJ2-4	ASSKGWQTSAKNIQY
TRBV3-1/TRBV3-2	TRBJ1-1	ASSQDTNTEAF